These 21 T cell receptor beta chains share one sample of origin, sequenced in a study of CD8 T cells in ankylosing spondylitis. TCRdb reprocessed the 5' RACE reads with MiXCR, giving one entry per CDR3 protein. The repertoire consists of fewer than 400,000 distinct CDR3 sequences, with 7% to 9% occurring once and the leading ten covering more than 12%. Regarding the study as a whole: A motif of 8 or 9 highly homologous TCR beta variants was seen as apparently characteristic of ankylosing spondylitis blood.

For these receptors, no antigen is known. The source material was blood, either unsorted or a sorted T cell fraction (not recorded which). The receptor set was obtained from a male donor with ankylosing spondylitis.

This clonotype has just a few counts. The chain employs TRBV11-2 and TRBJ2-7; D may be TRBD1 (6 bases). Germline V gives CDR1 SGHAT, CDR2 FQNNGV. V dropped 5 bases and J dropped 2 bases, with 16 bases sitting between them. This CDR3 contains 15 residues. CDR3 residues: CASSPPTGTAYEQYF. DNA of the CDR3: TGTGCCAGCAGCCCCCCGACAGGTACGGCCTACGAGCAGTACTTC. Full variable domain (missing parts from reference TRBV11-2 and TRBJ2-7): EAGVAQSPRYKIIEKRQSVAFWCNPISGHATLYWYQQILGQGPKLLIQFQNNGVVDDSQLPKDRFSAERLKGVDSTLKIQPAKLEDSAVYLCASSPPTGTAYEQYFGPGTRLTVT.

This clonotype showed up many times. The chain has TRBV28 and TRBJ2-2; D might be TRBD1 (5 bases). The CDR3 loop spans 15 amino acids. V lost 6 bases and J lost 3, with 14 bases in between. CDR1 and CDR2 from the germline V gene are MDHEN and SYDVKM. The CDR3, as DNA: TGTGCCAGCAGCCCTATAGGACAATACACCGGGGAGCTGTTTTTT. It specifies CASSPIGQYTGELFF.

This clonotype was observed a handful of times. J is TRBJ1-1 and V is TRBV5-1; weak D call: TRBD1 (5 bases). Germline V gene sequence: CDR1 SGHRS, CDR2 YFSETQ. The CDR3 has 14 amino acids. The V and J ends lost 4 bases and 3 bases respectively, with 13 bases between them. CDR3 in DNA: TGCGCCAGCAGCACGGAGGAAGGGGACACTGAAGCTTTCTTT. Translating it yields CASSTEEGDTEAFF.

This clonotype was observed at least ten times. The CDR3 protein is CSVMPGEAADTQYF. In nucleotides, the CDR3 is TGCAGCGTAATGCCAGGGGAAGCGGCAGATACGCAGTATTTT. The chain is built from TRBV29-1 and TRBJ2-3; D might be TRBD1 (6 bases). Germline lookup yields CDR1 SQVTM and CDR2 ANQGSEA. The CDR3 is 14 amino acids. Trimming shortened V by 6 bases and J by 4 bases, and 17 bases separated the two germline ends.

In this sample, this clonotype turned up a few times. This sequence joins TRBV29-1 and TRBJ1-4, with D maybe TRBD1 (6 bases). The length of the CDR3 is 11 residues. The germline V and J ends were trimmed by 5 bases and 17 bases, with 18 bases remaining between them. Germline values: CDR1 SQVTM, CDR2 ANQGSEA. The CDR3 is CSVFRGRQSFF. Here the CDR3 DNA reads TGCAGCGTTTTCAGGGGACGACAAAGTTTTTTT.

This clonotype was found a few times. V and J are TRBV28 and TRBJ2-1; D gene uncertain. Germline V lookup: CDR1 MDHEN, CDR2 SYDVKM. V lost 5 bases, J lost 7 bases, and 6 bases lay in between. The CDR3 consists of 11 residues. The CDR3 sequence: CASSASNEQFF. The DNA for the CDR3 is TGTGCCAGCAGTGCCTCTAATGAGCAGTTCTTC.

The rearrangement uses TRBV5-1 and TRBJ2-4; 7 bases are a match to TRBD1. The germline CDR1 and CDR2 sequences are SGHRS and YFSETQ. V trimming: 3 bases; J trimming: 15 bases; junction bases outside the gene matches: 15. This CDR3 region has 14 residues. The CDR3 sequence: CASSSPSRQGLLYF. CDR3 bases: TGCGCCAGCAGCTCGCCTTCGAGACAGGGCCTTCTGTACTTC.

This clonotype was observed at least ten times. The V call is TRBV5-1, the J call TRBJ2-1; perhaps TRBD2 as D (5 bases). Between the trimmed V and J ends, which lost 5 bases and 1 base, there was a span of 16 bases. The CDR3 has 16 residues. Germline V gene data show CDR1 as SGHRS and CDR2 as YFSETQ. DNA for the CDR3: TGCGCCAGCAGGGGTTCCGGAGGCCTATCCTACAATGAGCAGTTCTTC. It codes for CASRGSGGLSYNEQFF.

This clonotype was counted between two and nine times. The V and J genes are TRBV10-3 and TRBJ2-5, with unresolved D. This CDR3 is 14 amino acids long. Per germline, CDR1 ENHRY and CDR2 SYGVKD. Trimming cost V 0 bases and J 7 bases, with 12 bases left between them. Here the CDR3 DNA reads TGTGCCATCAGTGAGTCTTTTGACGTCCGGACCCAGTACTTC. It codes for CAISESFDVRTQYF.

This rearrangement joins TRBV5-1 to TRBJ2-1; D may be TRBD1 (6 bases). This CDR3 is built from 18 residues. Trimming pared 0 bases from V and 7 bases from J, leaving 23 bases between. Germline CDR1 SGHRS, CDR2 YFSETQ. DNA of the CDR3: TGCGCCAGCAGCTTGGGGACAGCTACCCTTAACCCTGAAAATGAGCAGTTCTTC. Protein product: CASSLGTATLNPENEQFF.

This clonotype was recorded many times. The chain carries TRBV5-1 and TRBJ2-1, with 9 bases matching TRBD1. With 4 bases clipped from V and 5 bases from J, the junction kept 10 bases outside the gene matches. The CDR3 is 16 amino acids. Germline CDR1 reads SGHRS; CDR2 reads YFSETQ. The CDR3 here is CASSILQGASNNEQFF. DNA for the CDR3: TGCGCCAGCAGCATACTACAGGGGGCGAGTAACAATGAGCAGTTCTTC.

This clonotype was observed a handful of times. This sequence joins TRBV3-1 and TRBJ2-5; D may match TRBD1 or TRBD2 (5 bases each). Germline V CDR1 and CDR2: LGHDT, YNNKEL (reference sequence). Trimming shortened V by 2 bases and J by 5 bases, and 9 bases separated the two germline ends. CDR3 length equals 13 residues. The CDR3 coding sequence is TGTGCCAGCAGCCAAAGCAGGGAGGAGACCCAGTACTTC. Residues: CASSQSREETQYF.

This clonotype was seen more than once but under ten times. V is TRBV3-1 and J is TRBJ2-5; D ambiguous. This CDR3 spans 11 amino acids. Germline V gene data show CDR1 as LGHDT and CDR2 as YNNKEL (reference sequence). Trimming left V 1 base short and J 7 bases short, with 4 bases between. CDR3 DNA: TGTGCCAGCAGCCAAGTCGCGACCCAGTACTTC. Residues: CASSQVATQYF.

V is TRBV27 and J is TRBJ2-1; TRBD2 might be the D (5 bases). The CDR3 is 16 amino acids. Germline CDR1 MNHEY, CDR2 SMNVEV (reference sequence). Trimming shortened V by 6 bases and J by 7 bases, and 22 bases separated the two germline ends. DNA for the CDR3: TGTGCCAGCAGCACCGCCGTGACATGGGGAGAGAATGAGCAGTTCTTC. Encoded protein: CASSTAVTWGENEQFF.

The chain carries TRBV6-5 and TRBJ1-1, with D possibly matching TRBD1 (5 bases). Trimming pared 2 bases from V and 0 bases from J, leaving 13 bases between. The CDR3 consists of 16 residues. Germline CDR1 and CDR2: MNHEY and SVGAGI. The CDR3 reads CASSYLKGPMNTEAFF. The CDR3 DNA follows: TGTGCCAGCAGTTACCTGAAGGGGCCGATGAACACTGAAGCTTTCTTT.

This clonotype was observed many times. The chain links TRBV3-1 to TRBJ2-3; TRBD1 aligns across 9 bases. J lost 5 bases, V lost 2 bases, and 2 bases had no gene match. Germline V gives CDR1 LGHDT, CDR2 YNNKEL (reference sequence). This CDR3 is 14 amino acids long. CDR3 region: CASSQQTGGDTQYF. CDR3 coding DNA: TGTGCCAGCAGCCAACAGACAGGGGGAGATACGCAGTATTTT.

The chain is built from TRBV12-3 or TRBV12-4 and TRBJ1-2; unclear D gene. Trimming took 1 base from V and 8 from J, leaving 14 bases between them. CDR3 size: 14 residues. In DNA form, the CDR3 reads TGTGCCAGCAGTTTAGGGGGTTGGGGAGACGGCTACACCTTC. Translating it yields CASSLGGWGDGYTF.

This clonotype showed up just a few times. V is TRBV25-1 and J is TRBJ2-2; 7 nucleotides line up with TRBD1. This CDR3 region has 17 residues. Germline V gene sequence: CDR1 MGHDK, CDR2 SYGVNS. The junction had 15 bases not matched to a gene; V was cut back by 1 base and J by 10 bases. Here the CDR3 reads CASSEFWGQSTPVELFF. Written as DNA, the CDR3 is TGTGCCAGCAGTGAATTTTGGGGACAGAGCACACCGGTGGAGCTGTTTTTT.

This clonotype was counted only a few times. V is TRBV5-1 and J is TRBJ1-1; the D gene is possibly TRBD1 (6 bases). The germline CDR1 and CDR2 sequences are SGHRS and YFSETQ. Between the trimmed V and J ends, which lost 6 bases and 1 base, there was a span of 13 bases. The CDR3 covers 14 residues. The CDR3 bases are TGCGCCAGCACCCCAGGGGAGGGGAACACTGAAGCTTTCTTT. Translated: CASTPGEGNTEAFF.

This clonotype has at least ten counts. This chain connects TRBV15 to TRBJ2-1, with 7 bases that match TRBD1. Trimming removed 0 bases from V and 0 bases from J; junction bases left unmatched: 2. Germline assignment: CDR1 LNHNV and CDR2 YYDKDF (reference sequence). The CDR3 is made up of 16 amino acids. The chain's CDR3 is CATSRDRDSSYNEQFF. CDR3 in DNA: TGTGCCACCAGCAGAGATAGGGACAGCTCCTACAATGAGCAGTTCTTC.

This clonotype has only a few counts. The chain joins TRBV12-3 or TRBV12-4 to TRBJ2-1; a possible D gene is TRBD1 (6 bases). V lost 3 bases, J lost 6 bases, and 15 bases lay in between. The CDR3 is made up of 15 amino acids. Here the CDR3 DNA reads TGTGCCAGCAGTTTTCCGCAGGGGATTTCCAATGAGCAGTTCTTC. Residues: CASSFPQGISNEQFF.